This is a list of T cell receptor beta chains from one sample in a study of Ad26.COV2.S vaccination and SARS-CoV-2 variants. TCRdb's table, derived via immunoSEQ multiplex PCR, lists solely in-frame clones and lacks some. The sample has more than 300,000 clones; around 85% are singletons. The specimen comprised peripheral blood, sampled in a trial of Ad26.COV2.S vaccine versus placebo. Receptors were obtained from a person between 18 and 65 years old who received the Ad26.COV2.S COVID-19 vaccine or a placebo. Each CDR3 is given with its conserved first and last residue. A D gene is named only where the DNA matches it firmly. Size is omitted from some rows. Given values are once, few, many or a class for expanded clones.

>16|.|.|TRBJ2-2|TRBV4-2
TGTGCCAGCAGCCAAGGTCCCGGGGAAAACACCGGGGAGCTGTTTTTT
CASSQGPGENTGELFF
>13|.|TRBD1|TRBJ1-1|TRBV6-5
TGTGCCAGCAGTAACCCAGGGGGCCCCTCTCCTTTCTTT
CASSNPGGPSPFF
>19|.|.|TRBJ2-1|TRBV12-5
TGTGCTAGTGGTTTGGGGAGCCCGGGTGTTAGGGGGATCTACAATGAGCAGTTCTTC
CASGLGSPGVRGIYNEQFF
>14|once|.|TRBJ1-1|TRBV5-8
TGTGCCAGCAGCTTGGCTAGACCGGGGATCCGAGCTTTCTTT
CASSLARPGIRAFF
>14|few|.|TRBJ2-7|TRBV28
TGTGCCAGCAAGCCAGGGGATTTCGCCTACGAGCAGTACTTC
CASKPGDFAYEQYF
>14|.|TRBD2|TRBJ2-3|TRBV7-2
TGTGCCAGCAGCAGTAGCGGGGGCACAGATACGCAGTATTTT
CASSSSGGTDTQYF
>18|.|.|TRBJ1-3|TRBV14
TGTGCCAGCAGCCAAGGCTTTAAAATTGATCTCTTGGTAAACACCATATATTTT
CASSQGFKIDLLVNTIYF
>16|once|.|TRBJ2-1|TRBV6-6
TGTGCCAGCAGTTACTTTGCAGGCGATTCCTACAATGAGCAGTTCTTC
CASSYFAGDSYNEQFF
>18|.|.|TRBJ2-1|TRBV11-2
TGTGCCAGCAGCTCTTTATCAGGGCCTGAGGGCTCCTACAATGAGCAGTTCTTC
CASSSLSGPEGSYNEQFF
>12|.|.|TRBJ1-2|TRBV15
TGTGCCACCAGCAGAGGGTACTATGGCTACACCTTC
CATSRGYYGYTF
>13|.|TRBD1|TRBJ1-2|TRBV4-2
TGTGCCAGCAGCCCGGGACAGACTTATGGCTACACCTTC
CASSPGQTYGYTF
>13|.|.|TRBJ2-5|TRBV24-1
TGTGCCACCAGTGACGCAGGGCCCGGGACCCAGTACTTC
CATSDAGPGTQYF
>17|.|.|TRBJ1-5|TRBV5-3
TGTGCCAGAAGCCAAGGGAGGGGGATTGCCGGGGATCAGCCCCAGCATTTT
CARSQGRGIAGDQPQHF
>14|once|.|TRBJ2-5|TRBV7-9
TGTGCCAGCAGCTTAAGTAGCCCGGGACGCGACCAGTACTTC
CASSLSSPGRDQYF
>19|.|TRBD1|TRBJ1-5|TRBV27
TGTGCCAGCAGTTTTCGCGACAGGGACGATGGGCATAGCAATCAGCCCCAGCATTTT
CASSFRDRDDGHSNQPQHF
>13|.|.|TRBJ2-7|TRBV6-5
TGTGCCAGCCGCGACAGGTCCCGCTACGAGCAGTACTTC
CASRDRSRYEQYF
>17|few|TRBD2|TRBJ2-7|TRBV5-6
TGTGCCAGCAGCACGACTAGCGGGGGGCTCCACTCCTACGAGCAGTACTTC
CASSTTSGGLHSYEQYF
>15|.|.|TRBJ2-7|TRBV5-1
TGCGCCAGCAGCTTGGGTGGGGACTCGTATGAGGAGCAGTACTTC
CASSLGGDSYEEQYF
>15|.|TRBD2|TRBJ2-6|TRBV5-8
TGTGCCAGCAGCTTTCGGGGGGCTGGGGCCAACGTCCTGACTTTC
CASSFRGAGANVLTF
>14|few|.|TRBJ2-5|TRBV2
TGTGCCAGCAGCGAAACGAGTATCCAAGAGACCCAGTACTTC
CASSETSIQETQYF
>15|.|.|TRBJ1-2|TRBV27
TGTGCCAGCAGTTTATCCCTAGGGCTGGGCTATGGCTACACCTTC
CASSLSLGLGYGYTF
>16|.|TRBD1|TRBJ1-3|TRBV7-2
TGTGCCAGCAGCTTACTCGGACAGGAACCCGGAAACACCATATATTTT
CASSLLGQEPGNTIYF
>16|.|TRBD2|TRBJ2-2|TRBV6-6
TGTGCCAGCAGCAAGAATAGCGGGGTGAACACCGGGGAGCTGTTTTTT
CASSKNSGVNTGELFF
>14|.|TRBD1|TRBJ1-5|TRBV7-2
TGTGCCAGCAGCGCCCAGGGGGTTGGTCAGCCCCAGCATTTT
CASSAQGVGQPQHF
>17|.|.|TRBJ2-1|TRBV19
TGTGCCAGTAGTAGGGGCCGGCCGAGATTACCAGACAATGAGCAGTTCTTC
CASSRGRPRLPDNEQFF
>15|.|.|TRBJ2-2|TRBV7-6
TGTGCCAGCAGCCAAGGGACTTCGAACACCGGGGAGCTGTTTTTT
CASSQGTSNTGELFF
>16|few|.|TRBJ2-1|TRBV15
TGTGCCACCAGTCGACCCCCGACTGCGCTTTACAATGAGCAGTTCTTC
CATSRPPTALYNEQFF
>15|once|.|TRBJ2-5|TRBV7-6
TGTGCCAGCAGCCCCAGGGGGACTATCCAAGAGACCCAGTACTTC
CASSPRGTIQETQYF
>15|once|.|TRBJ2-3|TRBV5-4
TGTGCCAGCAGCTTTAAGCAAGGCAGCACAGATACGCAGTATTTT
CASSFKQGSTDTQYF
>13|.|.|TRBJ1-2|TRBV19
TGTGCCAGTAGTATATCCGGGAACTATGGCTACACCTTC
CASSISGNYGYTF
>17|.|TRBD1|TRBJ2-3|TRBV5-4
TGTGCCAGCAGCTCACGGGACAGGGATATTAGCACAGATACGCAGTATTTT
CASSSRDRDISTDTQYF
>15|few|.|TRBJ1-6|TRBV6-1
TGTGCCAGCAGTGAAAGAGGGGTGCGGAATTCACCCCTCCACTTT
CASSERGVRNSPLHF
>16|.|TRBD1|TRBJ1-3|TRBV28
TGTGCCAGCAGTACAGGGGCTCCTACTCTTGGAAACACCATATATTTT
CASSTGAPTLGNTIYF
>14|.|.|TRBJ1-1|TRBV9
TGTGCCAGCAGCGTAGCCGGGGGGAACACTGAAGCTTTCTTT
CASSVAGGNTEAFF
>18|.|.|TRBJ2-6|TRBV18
TGTGCCAGCTCACCGTCGGGGGTGGGGGACTCCGGGGCCAACGTCCTGACTTTC
CASSPSGVGDSGANVLTF
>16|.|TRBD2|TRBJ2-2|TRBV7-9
TGTGCCAGCAGCTACCTAGCGGGGGGGCTCTCCGGGGAGCTGTTTTTT
CASSYLAGGLSGELFF
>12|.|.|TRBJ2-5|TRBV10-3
TGTGCCATCAGTGGACAGCAAGAGACCCAGTACTTC
CAISGQQETQYF
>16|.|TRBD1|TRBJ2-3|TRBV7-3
TGTGCCAGCAGCCGAAACAGGGGATCCGGCACAGATACGCAGTATTTT
CASSRNRGSGTDTQYF
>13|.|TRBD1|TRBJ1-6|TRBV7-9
TGTGCCACCCAGGGGGCAGGGAATTCACCCCTCCACTTT
CATQGAGNSPLHF
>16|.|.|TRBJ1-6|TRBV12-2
TGTGCAAGTCGCTCATTCACTAGGGAGTCTGGTTCACCCCTCCACTTT
CASRSFTRESGSPLHF
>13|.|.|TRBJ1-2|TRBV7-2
TGTGCCAGCAGCCCCGACAAGAACTATGGCTACACCTTC
CASSPDKNYGYTF
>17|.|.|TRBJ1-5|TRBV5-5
TGTGCCAGCAGCTCAAGTTACAGCAGTTGGAGCAATCAGCCCCAGCATTTT
CASSSSYSSWSNQPQHF
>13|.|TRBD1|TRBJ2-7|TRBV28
TGTGCCAGCAGGGGACAGGGGCACTACGAGCAGTACTTC
CASRGQGHYEQYF
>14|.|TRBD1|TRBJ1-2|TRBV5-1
TGCGCCAGCAGCTCGGACAGGGGGCAAGGTGGCTACACCTTC
CASSSDRGQGGYTF